The entry below gives a single T cell receptor beta chain sequence along with its context. In the original workflow: Amplified reference gene primers provided the basis for estimating nucleated cell counts. Only in-frame clones appear in the TCRdb table, and some are missing; sequencing was by immunoSEQ multiplex PCR. V and J calls and clone size are copied from that table; D and trimming were computed from the DNA. This table holds more than 110,000 clones, 65% to 80% found once. The sample originates from a study of blood T cell repertoires in COVID-19. Across the study: Whether acute or convalescent, the COVID-19 samples came from the United States, Italy and Spain.

Trimming removed 4 bases at V and 2 bases at J, with 16 bases between. The CDR3 is 16 amino acids. Looked up from germline, CDR1 is LGHDT and CDR2 is YNNKEL (reference sequence). The rearrangement joins TRBV3-1 (or the pseudogene TRBV3-2) to TRBJ2-3, with a possible D match to TRBD2 (5 bases). This clonotype originated in a man aged 55 to 69 with acute or convalescent COVID-19. Material: peripheral blood. The CDR3 reads CASSPLRSGLTDTQYF. CDR3 nucleotide sequence: TGTGCCAGCAGCCCGCTTCGCAGCGGACTCACAGATACGCAGTATTTT.